The rows below give T cell receptor beta chains drawn from one sample of a study of OX40 agonist ivuxolimab in advanced cancers. Some clones are missing from TCRdb's copy, which holds only in-frame ones; the method was immunoSEQ multiplex PCR. The sample has tens of thousands of clones; 85% to 90% are singletons. The specimen was CD4+ or CD8+ T cells sorted from blood, collected in a trial of the OX40 agonist ivuxolimab. The receptors come from an adult with an advanced solid tumor such as melanoma, head and neck, liver or kidney cancer. CDR3s include the opening cysteine and the closing phenylalanine or tryptophan. The D gene is left open where the match is weak. Some rows mark clone size as missing; the rest say once, few, many or name a class of expanded clone.

length: 14; V: TRBV30; D: -; J: TRBJ2-7; size: -; CDR3: CAWSLGGGNYEQYF; DNA: TGTGCCTGGAGTCTGGGCGGGGGCAACTACGAGCAGTACTTC
length: 14; V: TRBV6-1; D: TRBD1; J: TRBJ1-5; size: -; CDR3: CASSLDRADQPQHF; DNA: TGTGCCAGCAGTTTGGACAGGGCAGATCAGCCCCAGCATTTT
length: 13; V: TRBV30; D: TRBD1; J: TRBJ1-5; size: -; CDR3: CAWSPGGDQPQHF; DNA: TGTGCCTGGAGTCCAGGGGGGGATCAGCCCCAGCATTTT
length: 16; V: TRBV28; D: -; J: TRBJ1-4; size: -; CDR3: CASSLIRGGLDEKLFF; DNA: TGTGCCAGCAGTTTAATCAGGGGCGGGCTTGATGAAAAACTGTTTTTT
length: 11; V: TRBV30; D: -; J: TRBJ2-1; size: -; CDR3: CAWATTGEQFF; DNA: TGTGCCTGGGCAACAACAGGGGAGCAGTTCTTC
length: 14; V: TRBV2; D: -; J: TRBJ1-6; size: -; CDR3: CASSVDRANSPLHF; DNA: TGTGCCAGCAGTGTTGACCGGGCGAATTCACCCCTCCACTTT
length: 14; V: TRBV30; D: TRBD1; J: TRBJ1-6; size: -; CDR3: CAWSARQGTSPLHF; DNA: TGTGCCTGGAGTGCCAGACAGGGGACTTCACCCCTCCACTTT
length: 16; V: TRBV7-9; D: TRBD2; J: TRBJ2-1; size: -; CDR3: CASSLTRRVAGNEQFF; DNA: TGTGCCAGCAGCTTAACGAGAAGGGTAGCGGGAAATGAGCAGTTCTTC
length: 13; V: TRBV5-1; D: -; J: TRBJ1-1; size: -; CDR3: CASSLGAGTEAFF; DNA: TGCGCCAGCAGCTTGGGCGCGGGGACTGAAGCTTTCTTT
length: 18; V: TRBV4-1; D: -; J: TRBJ2-1; size: -; CDR3: CASSQGTLGRVSYNEQFF; DNA: TGCGCCAGCAGCCAAGGGACGCTCGGTAGGGTTTCATACAATGAGCAGTTCTTC
length: 16; V: TRBV23-1; D: TRBD1; J: TRBJ2-2; size: -; CDR3: CASTQRTGTCTGELFF; DNA: TGCGCCAGCACTCAACGGACAGGGACCTGCACCGGGGAGCTGTTTTTT
length: 15; V: TRBV5-1; D: TRBD1; J: TRBJ2-7; size: -; CDR3: CASSLRLTGGYEQYF; DNA: TGCGCCAGCAGCTTGCGGCTCACAGGGGGCTACGAGCAGTACTTC
length: 15; V: TRBV4-1; D: -; J: TRBJ2-5; size: -; CDR3: CASSHQKASGETQYF; DNA: TGCGCCAGCAGCCACCAGAAAGCGAGCGGAGAGACCCAGTACTTC
length: 15; V: TRBV4-1; D: -; J: TRBJ1-1; size: few; CDR3: CASSQAPDRNTEAFF; DNA: TGCGCCAGCAGCCAAGCCCCCGACAGGAACACTGAAGCTTTCTTT
length: 12; V: TRBV28; D: -; J: TRBJ1-5; size: -; CDR3: CASREINQPQHF; DNA: TGTGCCAGCAGGGAAATCAATCAGCCCCAGCATTTT
length: 14; V: TRBV10-3; D: -; J: TRBJ2-3; size: -; CDR3: CAISESQGTDTQYF; DNA: TGTGCCATCAGTGAGTCTCAGGGAACAGATACGCAGTATTTT
length: 15; V: TRBV28; D: -; J: TRBJ2-7; size: once; CDR3: CASSLYQGGSYEQYF; DNA: TGTGCCAGCAGTTTATACCAAGGCGGATCCTACGAGCAGTACTTC
length: 16; V: TRBV28; D: -; J: TRBJ2-7; size: -; CDR3: CASSSPSGDLTEEQYF; DNA: TGTGCCAGCAGTTCCCCCTCCGGAGATCTTACGGAGGAGCAGTACTTC
length: 12; V: TRBV27; D: -; J: TRBJ2-5; size: -; CDR3: CASSYPGGTQYF; DNA: TGTGCCAGCAGTTATCCTGGGGGGACCCAGTACTTC
length: 15; V: TRBV6-1; D: -; J: TRBJ2-7; size: -; CDR3: CASSAGKGGVYEQYF; DNA: TGTGCCAGCAGCGCCGGTAAGGGGGGGGTCTACGAGCAGTACTTC
length: 15; V: TRBV5-6; D: -; J: TRBJ2-2; size: -; CDR3: CASSLRQVRAGELFF; DNA: TGTGCCAGCAGCCTGAGACAGGTTAGGGCCGGGGAGCTGTTTTTT
length: 13; V: TRBV19; D: -; J: TRBJ1-2; size: -; CDR3: CASSPSGLFGYTF; DNA: TGTGCCAGTAGTCCCTCGGGACTGTTTGGCTACACCTTC
length: 14; V: TRBV9; D: -; J: TRBJ2-2; size: -; CDR3: CASSVGQGSGELFF; DNA: TGTGCCAGCAGCGTAGGGCAGGGGTCCGGGGAGCTGTTTTTT
length: 15; V: TRBV10-1; D: TRBD2; J: TRBJ2-3; size: -; CDR3: CASSVLAGGSDTQYF; DNA: TGCGCCAGCAGTGTACTAGCGGGAGGGTCTGATACGCAGTATTTT
length: 11; V: TRBV30; D: TRBD1; J: TRBJ2-7; size: -; CDR3: CAYQTGVEQYF; DNA: TGTGCCTATCAAACAGGGGTCGAGCAGTACTTC
length: 13; V: TRBV7-3; D: -; J: TRBJ2-5; size: -; CDR3: CASSLNAGETQYF; DNA: TGTGCCAGCAGCTTAAATGCGGGCGAGACCCAGTACTTC
length: 19; V: TRBV7-6; D: TRBD2; J: TRBJ2-5; size: -; CDR3: CASSLALRGVAGVRETQYF; DNA: TGTGCCAGCAGCTTAGCTCTCCGGGGGGTAGCGGGAGTCCGTGAGACCCAGTACTTC
length: 11; V: TRBV5-6; D: -; J: TRBJ2-5; size: -; CDR3: CASSYQETQYF; DNA: TGTGCCAGCAGTTACCAAGAGACCCAGTACTTC
length: 14; V: TRBV5-4; D: -; J: TRBJ2-5; size: -; CDR3: CASSADGPQETQYF; DNA: TGTGCCAGCAGCGCGGACGGACCCCAAGAGACCCAGTACTTC
length: 14; V: TRBV9; D: -; J: TRBJ1-2; size: -; CDR3: CASSVTGLGDGYTF; DNA: TGTGCCAGCAGCGTAACTGGACTCGGGGATGGCTACACCTTC
length: 15; V: TRBV28; D: TRBD1; J: TRBJ2-7; size: -; CDR3: CASSPTGTGFPEQYF; DNA: TGTGCCAGCAGTCCGACCGGGACAGGGTTTCCCGAGCAGTACTTC
length: 16; V: TRBV5-4; D: TRBD2; J: TRBJ2-7; size: -; CDR3: CASSLGASGMFYEQYF; DNA: TGTGCCAGCAGCTTGGGAGCTAGCGGGATGTTCTACGAGCAGTACTTC
length: 15; V: TRBV19; D: -; J: TRBJ1-2; size: -; CDR3: CASSIGPDGNYGYTF; DNA: TGTGCCAGTAGTATAGGCCCGGACGGGAACTATGGCTACACCTTC
length: 15; V: TRBV7-2; D: TRBD1; J: TRBJ1-4; size: -; CDR3: CASSLTGQGHEKLFF; DNA: TGTGCCAGCAGCTTGACGGGACAGGGGCATGAAAAACTGTTTTTT
length: 12; V: TRBV27; D: -; J: TRBJ2-1; size: -; CDR3: CASRGSYNEQFF; DNA: TGTGCCAGCAGGGGGTCCTACAATGAGCAGTTCTTC
length: 14; V: TRBV5-4; D: -; J: TRBJ1-1; size: -; CDR3: CASSPIEANTEAFF; DNA: TGTGCCAGCAGCCCCATCGAAGCGAACACTGAAGCTTTCTTT
length: 16; V: TRBV4-1; D: TRBD1; J: TRBJ1-5; size: -; CDR3: CASSQFRTGSNQPQHF; DNA: TGCGCCAGCAGCCAATTCCGGACAGGGTCAAATCAGCCCCAGCATTTT
length: 13; V: TRBV6-1; D: -; J: TRBJ1-2; size: -; CDR3: CASHPGPSYGYTF; DNA: TGTGCCAGCCACCCGGGTCCTTCCTATGGCTACACCTTC
length: 16; V: TRBV5-1; D: TRBD2; J: TRBJ2-2; size: -; CDR3: CASSSGTSGSAGELFF; DNA: TGCGCCAGCAGCTCTGGGACTAGCGGGAGTGCCGGGGAGCTGTTTTTT
length: 15; V: TRBV11-3; D: TRBD2; J: TRBJ2-3; size: -; CDR3: CASSRLAGVGDTQYF; DNA: TGTGCCAGCAGCCGACTAGCGGGAGTTGGAGATACGCAGTATTTT
length: 16; V: TRBV9; D: -; J: TRBJ1-2; size: -; CDR3: CASSPISGRVIYGYTF; DNA: TGTGCCAGCAGCCCTATATCAGGGAGGGTAATCTATGGCTACACCTTC
length: 14; V: TRBV6-5; D: TRBD2; J: TRBJ2-2; size: -; CDR3: CASSYPGGSGELFF; DNA: TGTGCCAGCAGTTACCCGGGGGGGTCCGGGGAGCTGTTTTTT
length: 12; V: TRBV11-2; D: -; J: TRBJ2-5; size: -; CDR3: CASSREGETQYF; DNA: TGTGCCAGCAGCCGAGAAGGAGAGACCCAGTACTTC
length: 16; V: TRBV5-6; D: TRBD2; J: TRBJ2-1; size: -; CDR3: CASSLRASGRYNEQFF; DNA: TGTGCCAGCAGCTTGCGGGCTAGCGGGAGGTATAATGAGCAGTTCTTC
length: 13; V: TRBV5-6; D: -; J: TRBJ1-4; size: -; CDR3: CASSPRPDEKLFF; DNA: TGTGCCAGCAGTCCGCGACCGGATGAAAAACTGTTTTTT
length: 19; V: TRBV7-9; D: TRBD2; J: TRBJ2-3; size: -; CDR3: CASSHDRSAGGGSTDTQYF; DNA: TGTGCCAGCAGCCATGATCGTAGCGCGGGGGGCGGGAGCACAGATACGCAGTATTTT
length: 16; V: TRBV5-1; D: -; J: TRBJ1-1; size: -; CDR3: CASSLVSGNLNTEAFF; DNA: TGCGCCAGCAGCTTGGTTTCGGGGAACTTGAACACTGAAGCTTTCTTT
length: 16; V: TRBV11-2; D: -; J: TRBJ2-6; size: -; CDR3: CASSLEGGSGANVLTF; DNA: TGTGCCAGCAGCTTAGAGGGGGGCTCTGGGGCCAACGTCCTGACTTTC
length: 14; V: TRBV11-3; D: -; J: TRBJ2-5; size: -; CDR3: CASSLDPVTETQYF; DNA: TGTGCCAGCAGCTTAGATCCAGTAACGGAGACCCAGTACTTC
length: 13; V: TRBV6-5; D: -; J: TRBJ1-1; size: -; CDR3: CASTAQGNTEAFF; DNA: TGTGCCAGCACCGCACAGGGAAACACTGAAGCTTTCTTT
length: 15; V: TRBV7-9; D: TRBD2; J: TRBJ2-3; size: -; CDR3: CASSFWLADTDTQYF; DNA: TGTGCCAGCAGCTTCTGGCTAGCGGACACAGATACGCAGTATTTT
length: 13; V: TRBV9; D: -; J: TRBJ1-1; size: -; CDR3: CASSAAVNTEAFF; DNA: TGTGCCAGCAGCGCCGCGGTGAACACTGAAGCTTTCTTT
length: 11; V: TRBV20-1; D: -; J: TRBJ2-7; size: once; CDR3: CSANGAYEQYF; DNA: TGCAGTGCTAACGGAGCGTACGAGCAGTACTTC
length: 14; V: TRBV6-5; D: -; J: TRBJ2-5; size: -; CDR3: CASSNLGSLETQYF; DNA: TGTGCCAGCAGTAACCTAGGATCATTGGAGACCCAGTACTTC
length: 15; V: TRBV6-1; D: -; J: TRBJ1-2; size: -; CDR3: CASRTGTPPNYGYTF; DNA: TGTGCCAGCAGAACCGGGACACCACCTAACTATGGCTACACCTTC
length: 14; V: TRBV6-5; D: -; J: TRBJ2-4; size: -; CDR3: CASSYEDTENIQYF; DNA: TGTGCCAGCAGTTACGAGGACACGGAGAACATTCAGTACTTC
length: 14; V: TRBV2; D: TRBD1; J: TRBJ1-5; size: few; CDR3: CASSGQGSNQPQHF; DNA: TGTGCCAGCAGTGGACAGGGGAGCAATCAGCCCCAGCATTTT
length: 14; V: TRBV7-2; D: -; J: TRBJ2-5; size: -; CDR3: CASSPPQTRETQYF; DNA: TGTGCCAGCAGCCCCCCTCAAACGAGAGAGACCCAGTACTTC
length: 13; V: TRBV10-3; D: -; J: TRBJ1-1; size: few; CDR3: CAISVGVNTEAFF; DNA: TGTGCCATCAGTGTAGGGGTGAACACTGAAGCTTTCTTT
length: 15; V: TRBV28; D: -; J: TRBJ1-1; size: -; CDR3: CASSPGTAMNTEAFF; DNA: TGTGCCAGCAGTCCCGGGACGGCTATGAACACTGAAGCTTTCTTT